The source of this T cell receptor (beta chain) is a study of response to subunit inactivated influenza vaccine. TCRdb called the RT-PCR reads again in MiXCR, with one record for every CDR3 protein. The repertoire holds 650,000 to 800,000 distinct CDR3 sequences, with over 11% as singletons. Study-wide results and caveats: T cells newly recruited by each seasonal influenza vaccination are few, the authors suggested.

The CDR3 runs to 16 residues. CDR1 and CDR2 (germline): SGHDN, FVKESK. Trimming cost V 3 bases and J 2 bases, with 16 bases left between them. About this clonotype itself: The antigen remains undetermined.

V usage is TRBV14 and J usage is TRBJ2-5; D perhaps matches TRBD2 (6 bases). The input for sequencing was PBMCs from blood, taken 14 to 15 days before vaccination. This TCR derives from a man in his fifties or sixties who received an inactivated influenza vaccine. The CDR3 reads CASSHGVGSKQETQYF. The CDR3 DNA follows: TGTGCCAGCAGCCACGGAGTCGGGAGTAAGCAAGAGACCCAGTACTTC. Supplemented by reference TRBV14 and TRBJ2-5, the full variable domain reads EAGVTQFPSHSVIEKGQTVTLRCDPISGHDNLYWYRRVMGKEIKFLLHFVKESKQDESGMPNNRFLAERTGGTYSTLKVQPAELEDSGVYFCASSHGVGSKQETQYFGPGTRLLVL.